What follows are 11 T cell receptor beta chains derived from one specimen sequenced in a study of CD8+ T cells in alopecia areata. Sequencing relied on a cDNA template that was reverse transcribed from extracted RNA. The repertoire was sequenced with immunoSEQ multiplex PCR; TCRdb's copy has only in-frame clones and lacks some. The sample lists roughly 200,000 clones, around three fifths occurring once. Sequencing input: CD8+ T cells sorted from blood. The receptors stem from a human donor in good health.

A few counts support this clone. The chain is built from TRBV7-3 and TRBJ2-3; 11 nucleotides line up with TRBD1. The CDR3 spans 16 residues. CDR1 is SGHTA and CDR2 is FQGTGA in the germline V gene. The V and J ends lost 5 bases and 5 bases, in that order; junction bases with no gene match: 9. The CDR3 sequence: CASSLYRTGGQDTQYF. The DNA for the CDR3 is TGTGCCAGCAGCCTCTACCGGACAGGGGGCCAAGATACGCAGTATTTT.

This clone was counted between two and nine times. The J gene is TRBJ1-1, the V gene TRBV29-1; no clear D. Germline V gene data show CDR1 as SQVTM and CDR2 as ANQGSEA. The CDR3 is 10 residues long. V dropped 2 bases and J dropped 10 bases, with 8 bases sitting between them. CDR3 amino acids: CSVENRGAFF. The CDR3 DNA is TGCAGCGTTGAAAACCGCGGAGCTTTCTTT.

CDR3 DNA sequence: TGTGCCAGCAGCACCTCCGGGACAGGGTTGTTCTTC. Amino acids: CASSTSGTGLFF. The rearrangement links TRBV13 to TRBJ2-1; 9 bases are shared with TRBD1. The trim removed 5 bases at V and 15 bases at J, leaving 8 bases unmatched. Germline V gene lookup returns CDR1 PRHDT and CDR2 FYEKMQ (reference sequence). CDR3 size: 12 residues.

The gene calls are TRBV25-1 and TRBJ1-2, with 9 bases that match TRBD1. V lost 8 bases to trimming and J lost 3 bases; unmatched junction nucleotides: 1. CDR1 and CDR2 (germline): MGHDK, SYGVNS. This CDR3 has 12 amino acids. CDR3 nucleotide sequence: TGTGCCAGCCGACAGGGGGACTATGGCTACACCTTC. Protein: CASRQGDYGYTF.

This chain links TRBV4-1 with TRBJ1-5; 10 positions agree with TRBD1. The germline gives CDR1 MGHRA, CDR2 YSYEKL. V was clipped by 2 bases and J by 7 bases; unmatched bases: 8. This CDR3 has 16 amino acids. In DNA form, the CDR3 reads TGCGCCAGCAGCCAATCAGGGACAGGGGTCGGGCAGCCCCAGCATTTT. Translating it yields CASSQSGTGVGQPQHF.

The CDR3 loop is CSVGCRNRLTIAGPPNNEQFF. The CDR3 coding sequence is TGCAGCGTTGGCTGCAGGAACCGACTGACAATAGCGGGGCCCCCAAACAATGAGCAGTTCTTC. The chain carries TRBV29-1 and TRBJ2-1; 8 bases align to TRBD2. CDR3 size: 21 residues. Unmatched junction bases numbered 28, after V lost 4 bases and J lost 5 bases. Germline V gene lookup returns CDR1 SQVTM and CDR2 ANQGSEA.

The chain combines TRBV29-1 with TRBJ1-1, with 9 bases lining up with TRBD1. CDR1 and CDR2 from the germline V gene are SQVTM and ANQGSEA. V lost 5 bases and J lost 4; bases outside the gene matches: 5. The CDR3 totals 13 residues. The CDR3 here is CSVYRGLITEAFF. The DNA for the CDR3 is TGCAGCGTTTACAGGGGGCTAATCACTGAAGCTTTCTTT.

The CDR3 DNA sequence: TGCAGCGTTGATATGGACAGGGGGTTTGACACTGAAGCTTTCTTT. It yields the protein CSVDMDRGFDTEAFF. The V gene is TRBV29-1, the J gene TRBJ1-1; TRBD1 matches at 10 bases. Germline V CDR1 and CDR2: SQVTM, ANQGSEA. The CDR3 runs to 15 residues. Trimming cost V 3 bases and J 3 bases; bases outside gene matches: 7.

The J gene is TRBJ1-1, the V gene TRBV4-1; maybe TRBD1 (6 bases). Trimming stripped 3 bases from V and 8 bases from J, with 19 bases between. The germline V gene has CDR1 MGHRA and CDR2 YSYEKL. This CDR3 has 15 residues. CDR3 sequence reads: CASSHSGTPAREAFF. The CDR3 DNA reads TGCGCCAGCAGCCATTCGGGGACACCCGCGAGGGAAGCTTTCTTT.

V usage is TRBV27 and J usage is TRBJ1-1; D is unresolved. The CDR3 runs to 15 residues. Between the trimmed V and J ends, which lost 5 bases and 0 bases, there was a span of 13 bases. Germline values: CDR1 MNHEY, CDR2 SMNVEV (reference sequence). In nucleotides, the CDR3 is TGTGCCAGCAGTCTCGTGAGGACCATGAACACTGAAGCTTTCTTT. Amino acid sequence: CASSLVRTMNTEAFF.

This clone has just a few counts. The chain carries TRBV7-9 and TRBJ2-1, with TRBD2 matching over 11 bases. In germline, CDR1 is SEHNR, CDR2 FQNEAQ (reference sequence). The J segment lost 4 bases and the V segment lost 6 bases, leaving 8 bases of the junction unmatched. CDR3 length equals 16 residues. The CDR3 DNA is TGTGCCAGCAGTCCCCGACTAGCGGGGATATACAATGAGCAGTTCTTC. This gives the protein CASSPRLAGIYNEQFF. The full variable domain, with the rest looked up from reference TRBV7-9 and TRBJ2-1, is DTGVSQNPRHKITKRGQNVTFRCDPISEHNRLYWYRQTLGQGPEFLTYFQNEAQLEKSRLLSDRFSAERPKGSFSTLEIQRTEQGDSAMYLCASSPRLAGIYNEQFFGPGTRLTVL.